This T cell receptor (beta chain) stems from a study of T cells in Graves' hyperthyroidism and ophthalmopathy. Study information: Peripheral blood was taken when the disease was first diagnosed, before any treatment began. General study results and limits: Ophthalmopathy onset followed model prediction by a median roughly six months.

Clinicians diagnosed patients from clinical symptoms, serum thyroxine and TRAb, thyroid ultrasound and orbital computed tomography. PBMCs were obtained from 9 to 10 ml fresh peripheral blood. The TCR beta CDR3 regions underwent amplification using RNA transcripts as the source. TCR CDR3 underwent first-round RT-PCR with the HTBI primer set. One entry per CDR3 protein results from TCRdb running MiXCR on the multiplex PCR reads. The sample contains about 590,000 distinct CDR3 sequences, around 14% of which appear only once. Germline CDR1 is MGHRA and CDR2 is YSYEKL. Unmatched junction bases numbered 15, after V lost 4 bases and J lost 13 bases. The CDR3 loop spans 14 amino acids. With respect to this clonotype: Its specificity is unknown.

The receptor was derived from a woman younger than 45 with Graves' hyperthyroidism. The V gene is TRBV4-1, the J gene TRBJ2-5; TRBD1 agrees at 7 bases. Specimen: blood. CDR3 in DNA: TGCGCCAGCAGCCCCTCCGGGACAGTTCCCCCAGGGTACTTC. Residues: CASSPSGTVPPGYF.